This entry describes one T cell receptor beta chain. Its antigen is not known. The data derive from a study of shared clonotypes between healthy human individuals. At the level of the study: Those who served as donors were a couple of women and three men between the ages of 18 and 49.

General study points: Of the naive CD4 clonotypes, roughly 5% were shared across several donors.

Selected positively for CCR7 and CD45RO-negative, naive CD8 cells excluded terminally differentiated effector memory CD45RA+ cells. Some clones are missing from TCRdb's copy, which holds only in-frame ones; the method was immunoSEQ multiplex PCR. This table holds millions of clones, less than 95% found once. V was clipped by 4 bases and J by 6 bases; unmatched bases: 5. The CDR3 spans 13 residues. The germline V gene encodes CDR1 WSHSY and CDR2 SAAADI. The receptor's source is a man aged 18 to 30 in good health. Sequencing was performed on naive CD8+ T cells sorted from blood. The chain is built from TRBV10-2 and TRBJ1-2; 7 nucleotides line up with TRBD1. CDR3 in DNA: TGCGCCAGCAGTGCGGCAGGGGGGAATGGCTACACCTTC. Translation: CASSAAGGNGYTF.